The source of this T cell receptor (beta chain) is a study of tumor-infiltrating lymphocytes in primary liver carcinoma. As for the study in general: Aged between 30 and 69 years, the patients were men and women. Tumors, staged T1-T3 N0M0, spanned 4.2 to 10 cm. Study-wide points: Merely about 7-25% of top clones occurred in all five tumor regions.

Notes on this clonotype: Its antigen is unidentified. Sequence at one end of the junction differs from germline and may be a read error.

Germline values: CDR1 MNHNY, CDR2 SVGAGI (reference sequence). The CDR3 is 12 amino acids. A primer matching the constant region was used to make TCR beta cDNA from 500 to 650 ng of total RNA. It was through three nested multiplex PCR rounds of slightly modified ARM-PCR that TCR beta libraries arose. For roughly 10 cycles apiece, the opening two PCR rounds ran with TRBV1-TRBV30 forward primers and a C-beta reverse primer. TCRdb passed the multiplex PCR reads through MiXCR, listing each CDR3 protein once. The sample consists of 84,000 or so distinct CDR3 sequences, approximately 77% of them appearing once. Co-extraction of both nucleic acids (RNA and DNA) used about 17-33 mg of unsorted bulk tissue. Each of the tumor samples contained in excess of 85% viable tumor cells.

The sample consisted of liver tumor tissue from sampling region 1. The subset: tumor region T1, superior pole. The V and J genes are TRBV6-6 and TRBJ2-1; no definite D call. This TCR was sampled from a man in his forties with primary liver carcinoma and hepatitis B virus infection. CDR3 sequence (DNA): TGTGCCTGCAGTTATGTAGGCAATGAGCAGTTCTTC. Protein product: CACSYVGNEQFF.